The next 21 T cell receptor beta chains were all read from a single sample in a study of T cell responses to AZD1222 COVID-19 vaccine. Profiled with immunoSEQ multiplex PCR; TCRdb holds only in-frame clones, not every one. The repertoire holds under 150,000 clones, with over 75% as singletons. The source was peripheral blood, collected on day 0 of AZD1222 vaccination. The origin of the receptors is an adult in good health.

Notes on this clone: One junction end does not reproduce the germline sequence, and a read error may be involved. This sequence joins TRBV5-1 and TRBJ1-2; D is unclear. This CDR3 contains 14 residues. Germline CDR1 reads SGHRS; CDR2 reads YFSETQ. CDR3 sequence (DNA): TGCGCCAGCACCTTGGGGTTCTCCCACTATGGCTACACCTTC. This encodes CASTLGFSHYGYTF.

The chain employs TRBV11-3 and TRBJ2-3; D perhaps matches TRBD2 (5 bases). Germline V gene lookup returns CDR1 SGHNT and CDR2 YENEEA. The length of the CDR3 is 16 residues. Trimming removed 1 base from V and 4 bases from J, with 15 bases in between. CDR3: CASSLGLEGGPDTQYF. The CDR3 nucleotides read TGTGCCAGCAGCTTAGGGCTCGAGGGTGGCCCAGATACGCAGTATTTT.

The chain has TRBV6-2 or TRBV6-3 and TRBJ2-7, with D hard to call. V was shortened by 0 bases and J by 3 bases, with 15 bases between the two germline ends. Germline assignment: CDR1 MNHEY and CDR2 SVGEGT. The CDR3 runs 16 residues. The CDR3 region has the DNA TGTGCCAGCAGTTACTCGAAAGGCGAACCGATCTACGAGCAGTACTTC. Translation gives CASSYSKGEPIYEQYF.

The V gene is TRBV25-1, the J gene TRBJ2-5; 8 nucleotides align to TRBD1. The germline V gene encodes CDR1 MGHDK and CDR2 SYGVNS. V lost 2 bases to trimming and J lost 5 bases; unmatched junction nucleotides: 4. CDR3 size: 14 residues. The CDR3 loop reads CASSERDRFETQYF. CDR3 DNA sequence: TGTGCCAGCAGTGAACGGGACAGGTTCGAGACCCAGTACTTC.

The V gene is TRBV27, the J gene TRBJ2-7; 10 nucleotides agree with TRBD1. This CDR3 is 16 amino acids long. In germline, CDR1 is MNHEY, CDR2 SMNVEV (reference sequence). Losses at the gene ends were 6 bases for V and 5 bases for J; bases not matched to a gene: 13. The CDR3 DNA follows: TGTGCCAGCAGCCCGACAGGGGGCTTTAGGTTTAACGAGCAGTACTTC. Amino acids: CASSPTGGFRFNEQYF.

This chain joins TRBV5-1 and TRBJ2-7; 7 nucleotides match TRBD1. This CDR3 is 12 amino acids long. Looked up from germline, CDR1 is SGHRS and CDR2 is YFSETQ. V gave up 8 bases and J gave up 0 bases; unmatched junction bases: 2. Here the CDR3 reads CASRDSSYEQYF. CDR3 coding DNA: TGCGCCAGTCGGGACAGCTCCTACGAGCAGTACTTC.

The CDR3 sequence is CASRTGQAAGELFF. CDR3 coding DNA: TGCGCCAGTCGAACTGGACAGGCGGCCGGGGAGCTGTTTTTT. The chain employs TRBV10-1 and TRBJ2-2, with 7 positions matching TRBD1. Germline V lookup: CDR1 WNHNN, CDR2 SYGVQD (reference sequence). V lost 9 bases and J lost 6; bases outside the gene matches: 10. The CDR3 runs to 14 residues.

The CDR3 here is CASRIEGALGYTF. The CDR3 DNA follows: TGTGCCAGCAGAATTGAGGGGGCGCTTGGCTACACCTTC. The rearrangement uses TRBV25-1 and TRBJ1-2, with TRBD1 matching 7 bases. Germline-derived CDR1 and CDR2 are MGHDK and SYGVNS. This CDR3 contains 13 residues. V was pared by 6 bases and J by 7 bases, with 8 bases of the junction left unmatched.

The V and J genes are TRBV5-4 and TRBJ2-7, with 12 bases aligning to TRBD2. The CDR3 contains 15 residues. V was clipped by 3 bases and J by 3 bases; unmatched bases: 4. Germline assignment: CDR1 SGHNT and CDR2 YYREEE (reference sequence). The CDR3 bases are TGTGCCAGCAGCTGGGGACTAGCGGGTCTCTACGAGCAGTACTTC. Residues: CASSWGLAGLYEQYF.

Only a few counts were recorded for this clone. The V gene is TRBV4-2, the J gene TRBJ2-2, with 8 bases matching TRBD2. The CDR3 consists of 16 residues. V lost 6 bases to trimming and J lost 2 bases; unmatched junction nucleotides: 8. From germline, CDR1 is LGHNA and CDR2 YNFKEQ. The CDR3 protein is CASSPTSGDNTGELFF. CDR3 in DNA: TGTGCCAGCAGTCCCACTAGCGGAGATAACACCGGGGAGCTGTTTTTT.

The chain's CDR3 is CASSLARDTNTDTQYF. In DNA, the CDR3 is TGTGCCAGCAGCTTAGCCCGGGACACTAACACAGATACGCAGTATTTT. The V gene is TRBV7-9, the J gene TRBJ2-3, with D tentatively TRBD1 (6 bases). The germline gives CDR1 SEHNR, CDR2 FQNEAQ (reference sequence). V was clipped by 0 bases and J by 2 bases, with 12 bases between them. This CDR3 region has 16 residues.

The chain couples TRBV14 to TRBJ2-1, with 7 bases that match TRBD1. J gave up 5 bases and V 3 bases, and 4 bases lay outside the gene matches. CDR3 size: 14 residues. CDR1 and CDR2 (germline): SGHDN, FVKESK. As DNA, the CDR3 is TGTGCCAGCAGCCACGGACAGGAGGACAATGAGCAGTTCTTC. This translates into CASSHGQEDNEQFF. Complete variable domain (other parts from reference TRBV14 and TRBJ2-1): EAGVTQFPSHSVIEKGQTVTLRCDPISGHDNLYWYRRVMGKEIKFLLHFVKESKQDESGMPNNRFLAERTGGTYSTLKVQPAELEDSGVYFCASSHGQEDNEQFFGPGTRLTVL.

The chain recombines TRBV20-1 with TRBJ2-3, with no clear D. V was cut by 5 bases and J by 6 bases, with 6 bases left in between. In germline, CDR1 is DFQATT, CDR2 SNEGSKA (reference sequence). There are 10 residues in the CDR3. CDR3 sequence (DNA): TGCAGTGCTCTACGGGATACGCAGTATTTT. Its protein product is CSALRDTQYF.

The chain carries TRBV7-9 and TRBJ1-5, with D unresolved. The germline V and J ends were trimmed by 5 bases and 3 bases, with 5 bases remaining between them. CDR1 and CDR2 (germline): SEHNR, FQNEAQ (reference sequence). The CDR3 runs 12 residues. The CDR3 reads CASSLINQPQHF. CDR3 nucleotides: TGTGCCAGCAGCCTAATCAATCAGCCCCAGCATTTT.

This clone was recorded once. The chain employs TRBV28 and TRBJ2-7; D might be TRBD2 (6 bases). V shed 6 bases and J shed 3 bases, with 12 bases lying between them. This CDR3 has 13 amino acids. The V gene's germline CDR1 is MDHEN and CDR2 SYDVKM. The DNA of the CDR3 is TGTGCCAGCAGCCGGGACTCTCTCTACGAGCAGTACTTC. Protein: CASSRDSLYEQYF.

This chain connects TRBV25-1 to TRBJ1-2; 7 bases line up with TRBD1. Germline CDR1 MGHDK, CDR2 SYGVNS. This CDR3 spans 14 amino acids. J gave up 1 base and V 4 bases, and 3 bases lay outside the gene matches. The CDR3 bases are TGTGCCAGCAGTGGATCAGGGGGTAACTATGGCTACACCTTC. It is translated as CASSGSGGNYGYTF.

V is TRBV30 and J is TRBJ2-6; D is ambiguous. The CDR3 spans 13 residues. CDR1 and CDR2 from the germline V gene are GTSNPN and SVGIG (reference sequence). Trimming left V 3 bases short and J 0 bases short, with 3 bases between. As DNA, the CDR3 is TGTGCCTGGAGAACCTCTGGGGCCAACGTCCTGACTTTC. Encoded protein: CAWRTSGANVLTF. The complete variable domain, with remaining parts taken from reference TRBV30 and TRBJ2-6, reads SQTIHQWPATLVQPVGSPLSLECTVEGTSNPNLYWYRQAAGRGLQLLFYSVGIGQISSEVPQNLSASRPQDRQFILSSKKLLLSDSGFYLCAWRTSGANVLTFGAGSRLTVL.

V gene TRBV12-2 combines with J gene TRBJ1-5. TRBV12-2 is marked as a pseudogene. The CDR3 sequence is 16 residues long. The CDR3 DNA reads TGTGCAAGTCGCTCTCCGGGACCCCGAGGGCACCAGCCCCAGCATTTT. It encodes CASRSPGPRGHQPQHF.

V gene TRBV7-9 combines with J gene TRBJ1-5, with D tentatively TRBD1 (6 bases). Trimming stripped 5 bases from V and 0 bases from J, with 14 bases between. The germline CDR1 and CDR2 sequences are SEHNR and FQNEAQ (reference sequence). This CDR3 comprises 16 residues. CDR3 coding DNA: TGTGCCAGCAGCCTCGGGGCAGGGGTTAGCAATCAGCCCCAGCATTTT. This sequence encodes CASSLGAGVSNQPQHF.

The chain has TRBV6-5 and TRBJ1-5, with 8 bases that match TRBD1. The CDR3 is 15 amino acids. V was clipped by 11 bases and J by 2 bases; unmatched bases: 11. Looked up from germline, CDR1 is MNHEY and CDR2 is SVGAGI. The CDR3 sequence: CAPILKQGGNQPQHF. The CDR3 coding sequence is TGTGCCCCGATCCTGAAACAGGGGGGCAATCAGCCCCAGCATTTT.

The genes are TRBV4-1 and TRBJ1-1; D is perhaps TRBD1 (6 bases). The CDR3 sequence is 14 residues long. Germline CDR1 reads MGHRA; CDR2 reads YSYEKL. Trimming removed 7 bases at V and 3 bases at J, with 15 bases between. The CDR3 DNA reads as TGCGCCAGCACCACAAGGACAGCTCACACTGAAGCTTTCTTT. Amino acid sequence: CASTTRTAHTEAFF.